These 25 T cell receptor beta chains were all obtained from the same sample, sequenced in a study of blood T cell repertoires in COVID-19. The table came from immunoSEQ multiplex PCR; TCRdb's copy has only in-frame clones and leaves some out. The sample has around 260,000 clones; around 84% are singletons. The specimen was peripheral blood. The receptors here all came from a woman aged 55-70 years with COVID-19, enrolled during active disease.

The V and J genes are TRBV28 and TRBJ2-3; tentative D call: TRBD1 (5 bases). Germline CDR1 MDHEN, CDR2 SYDVKM. The CDR3 runs to 14 residues. Trimming took 3 bases from V and 0 from J, leaving 7 bases between them. The CDR3: CASSLDTSTDTQYF. CDR3 DNA: TGTGCCAGCAGTTTGGACACTAGCACAGATACGCAGTATTTT.

The J gene is TRBJ1-6, the V gene TRBV30; possibly TRBD1 for D (6 bases). V was clipped by 4 bases and J by 8 bases, with 15 bases between them. The CDR3 covers 14 residues. The germline gives CDR1 GTSNPN, CDR2 SVGIG (reference sequence). The DNA of the CDR3 is TGTGCCTGGACGAGCAGGGGTGATCATTCACCCCTCCACTTT. Translating it yields CAWTSRGDHSPLHF.

The chain couples TRBV10-3 to TRBJ1-1; D is possibly TRBD1 (6 bases). Trimming took off 4 bases at V and 2 bases at J, with 20 bases between the two ends. The length of the CDR3 is 17 residues. The germline gives CDR1 ENHRY, CDR2 SYGVKD. This CDR3 reads CAISVRETGTINTEAFF. CDR3 DNA sequence: TGTGCCATCAGTGTTAGGGAGACCGGGACAATCAACACTGAAGCTTTCTTT.

This clone occurred a few times. The rearrangement links TRBV6-5 to TRBJ1-2; D call uncertain. Deletions cut 2 bases from V and 0 bases from J, with 7 bases between. The CDR3 consists of 14 residues. The V gene's germline CDR1 is MNHEY and CDR2 SVGAGI. CDR3 protein: CASSYKLANYGYTF. CDR3 nucleotide sequence: TGTGCCAGCAGTTACAAATTAGCTAACTATGGCTACACCTTC.

The chain has TRBV18 and TRBJ1-2; TRBD1 matches at 9 bases. CDR3 length equals 16 residues. V dropped 3 bases and J dropped 4; count of bases not matched to a gene: 9. Germline V gene data show CDR1 as KGHSH and CDR2 as LQKENI. CDR3 loop: CASSPRDRVQSYGYTF. The CDR3 nucleotides are TGTGCCAGCTCACCCCGGGACAGGGTTCAGTCCTATGGCTACACCTTC.

This clone was seen a single time. The rearrangement uses TRBV30 and TRBJ2-3; 11 bases are a match to TRBD1. The CDR3 is made up of 15 amino acids. CDR1 is GTSNPN and CDR2 is SVGIG in the germline V gene (reference sequence). Unmatched junction bases numbered 5, after V lost 1 base and J lost 5 bases. The DNA for the CDR3 is TGTGCCTGGAGTGAGGGGACAGGGGGACAAGATACGCAGTATTTT. It codes for CAWSEGTGGQDTQYF.

This clone was found once. This chain joins TRBV9 and TRBJ1-4, with D perhaps matching TRBD1 (5 bases). Trimming shortened V by 3 bases and J by 2 bases, and 11 bases separated the two germline ends. There are 15 residues in the CDR3. Germline-derived CDR1 and CDR2 are SGDLS and YYNGEE. CDR3 protein: CASSAHQGTNEKLFF. Here the CDR3 DNA reads TGTGCCAGCAGCGCGCATCAGGGTACTAATGAAAAACTGTTTTTT.

This chain links TRBV3-1 (or the pseudogene TRBV3-2) with TRBJ2-7; TRBD1 might be the D (7 bases). This CDR3 has 15 amino acids. CDR1 and CDR2 from the germline V gene are LGHDT and YNNKEL (reference sequence). Trimming took 1 base from V and 2 from J, leaving 12 bases between them. The CDR3 is CASSQGQGGTYEQYF. The DNA for the CDR3 is TGTGCCAGCAGCCAAGGGCAGGGGGGAACCTACGAGCAGTACTTC.

J is TRBJ2-7 and V is TRBV7-7; D possibly corresponds to TRBD2 (5 bases). Germline assignment: CDR1 SSHAT and CDR2 FNYEAQ (reference sequence). The V end was cut by 1 base, the J end by 3 bases, with 10 bases between. CDR3 length equals 14 residues. The CDR3 DNA sequence: TGTGCCAGCAGCTTAGGGCAGGAGGACTACGAGCAGTACTTC. This translates into CASSLGQEDYEQYF.

The rearrangement uses TRBV28 and TRBJ1-2; tentatively, D is TRBD1 (5 bases). The length of the CDR3 is 14 residues. The germline V gene encodes CDR1 MDHEN and CDR2 SYDVKM. V shed 5 bases and J shed 8 bases, with 18 bases lying between them. CDR3 loop: CASSSAGSGGGYTF. CDR3 coding DNA: TGTGCCAGCAGTAGCGCAGGCAGCGGGGGGGGCTACACCTTC.

The chain couples TRBV2 to TRBJ2-5; no clear D. This CDR3 comprises 11 residues. From germline, CDR1 is SNHLY and CDR2 FYNNEI. Between the trimmed V and J ends, which lost 1 base and 7 bases, there was a span of 4 bases. The CDR3 bases are TGTGCCAGCAGTGAAGGAGGGACCCAGTACTTC. This codes for CASSEGGTQYF.

This chain joins TRBV30 and TRBJ2-3, with a possible D match to TRBD2 (7 bases). Per germline, CDR1 GTSNPN and CDR2 SVGIG (reference sequence). V lost 0 bases, J lost 0 bases, and 16 bases lay in between. The CDR3 has 17 residues. CDR3 sequence (DNA): TGTGCCTGGAGTGTACGGCTGGGGGGGGCCAGCACAGATACGCAGTATTTT. Its protein product is CAWSVRLGGASTDTQYF.

The chain combines TRBV15 with TRBJ1-5; possible D gene TRBD1, 5 bases. V shed 8 bases and J shed 3 bases, with 17 bases lying between them. Germline V gene data show CDR1 as LNHNV and CDR2 as YYDKDF (reference sequence). CDR3 length: 15 residues. The CDR3 DNA reads as TGTGCCACCTCCCCGGGGGAGGGTAACAATCAGCCCCAGCATTTT. Amino acids: CATSPGEGNNQPQHF.

The chain couples TRBV27 to TRBJ2-3; 13 bases map to TRBD2. CDR1 MNHEY and CDR2 SMNVEV come from the germline V gene (reference sequence). The junction had 11 bases not matched to a gene; V was cut back by 6 bases and J by 5 bases. The CDR3 runs to 17 residues. The CDR3: CASSRTSGSGGVDTQYF. CDR3 sequence (DNA): TGTGCCAGCAGCAGGACTAGCGGGAGCGGGGGGGTAGATACGCAGTATTTT.

As concerns this clone: One junction end disagrees with the germline gene, perhaps due to a read error. V usage is TRBV3-1 (or the pseudogene TRBV3-2) and J usage is TRBJ1-2, with TRBD1 identical over 7 bases. CDR3 length equals 16 residues. Germline loops: CDR1 LGHDT, CDR2 YNNKEL (reference sequence). CDR3 sequence: CASSEEGGTEVRGYTF. CDR3 sequence (DNA): TGTGCCAGCAGCGAAGAGGGTGGGACAGAAGTACGCGGCTACACCTTC.

CDR3 amino acids: CASSQSGRGDNNEQFF. Written as DNA, the CDR3 is TGCGCCAGCAGTCAATCGGGGAGAGGAGACAACAATGAGCAGTTCTTC. This sequence joins TRBV23-1 and TRBJ2-1, with D possibly TRBD2 on 5 matching bases. TRBV23-1 is labeled an ORF, and its function is uncertain. V was clipped by 0 bases and J by 5 bases, with 14 bases between them. The CDR3 sequence is 16 residues long.

This clone was recorded only once. This chain links TRBV5-1 with TRBJ1-4; possible D gene TRBD1, 5 bases. V gave up 3 bases and J gave up 3 bases, with 12 bases separating them. This CDR3 region has 15 residues. Looked up from germline, CDR1 is SGHRS and CDR2 is YFSETQ. CDR3 protein: CASSSSGTPNEKLFF. DNA for the CDR3: TGCGCCAGCAGCTCTTCCGGGACTCCTAATGAAAAACTGTTTTTT.

The V call is TRBV29-1, the J call TRBJ2-7; TRBD2 aligns across 7 bases. CDR1 is SQVTM, CDR2 ANQGSEA, per germline. Trimming cost V 4 bases and J 3 bases; bases outside gene matches: 3. The CDR3 sequence is 12 residues long. The CDR3 here is CSVGTRGYEQYF. The CDR3 DNA reads as TGCAGCGTTGGGACTAGAGGCTACGAGCAGTACTTC.

About this clone: Other DNA sequences in this sample translate to the same CDR3. V and J are TRBV5-1 and TRBJ2-6; possible D gene TRBD2, 6 bases. Germline V gene lookup returns CDR1 SGHRS and CDR2 YFSETQ. With 0 bases removed from V and 4 bases from J, the gap between germline ends came to 11 bases. The CDR3 is made up of 16 amino acids. The CDR3 DNA reads TGCGCCAGCAGCTTGGATGGGGGGTCCGGGGCCAACGTCCTGACTTTC. Translating it yields CASSLDGGSGANVLTF. Full variable domain (outside the CDR3, taken from reference TRBV5-1 and TRBJ2-6): KAGVTQTPRYLIKTRGQQVTLSCSPISGHRSVSWYQQTPGQGLQFLFEYFSETQRNKGNFPGRFSGRQFSNSRSEMNVSTLELGDSALYLCASSLDGGSGANVLTFGAGSRLTVL.

This clone was counted a few times. V usage is TRBV4-1 and J usage is TRBJ1-4; D is undetermined. The V end was cut by 0 bases, the J end by 7 bases, with 12 bases between. This CDR3 region has 15 residues. The germline V gene encodes CDR1 MGHRA and CDR2 YSYEKL. DNA for the CDR3: TGCGCCAGCAGCCAAGAGCAGGAAGTCGGTGAAAAACTGTTTTTT. It yields the protein CASSQEQEVGEKLFF.

This clone was observed once. This chain connects TRBV10-3 to TRBJ1-5; TRBD1 agrees at 11 bases. The ends lost 0 bases at V and 6 bases at J; junction bases unmatched: 1. The CDR3 is 15 residues long. Germline CDR1 and CDR2: ENHRY and SYGVKD. CDR3 sequence reads: CAISESGTGGQPQHF. Written as DNA, the CDR3 is TGTGCCATCAGTGAGTCTGGGACAGGGGGTCAGCCCCAGCATTTT.

The chain links TRBV19 to TRBJ1-1, with D hard to call. CDR1 LNHDA and CDR2 SQIVND come from the germline V gene (reference sequence). Trimming removed 0 bases at V and 7 bases at J, with 9 bases between. The CDR3 runs 13 residues. As DNA, the CDR3 is TGTGCCAGTAGTATAGATCTATCCCGTGAAGCTTTCTTT. Protein: CASSIDLSREAFF.

The rearrangement uses TRBV24-1 and TRBJ2-7; 9 nucleotides agree with TRBD1. CDR3 length: 16 amino acids. V was clipped by 7 bases and J by 1 base; unmatched bases: 10. From germline, CDR1 is KGHDR and CDR2 SFDVKD. The DNA for the CDR3 is TGTGCCACCAGCTCCGCCGGGACAGGGAAATCCTACGAGCAGTACTTC. Its protein product is CATSSAGTGKSYEQYF.

The chain joins TRBV5-4 to TRBJ2-3, with unresolved D. This CDR3 region has 13 residues. Deletions cut 0 bases from V and 3 bases from J, with 5 bases between. The germline CDR1 and CDR2 sequences are SGHNT and YYREEE (reference sequence). CDR3 nucleotides: TGTGCCAGCAGCTTGGGGCCAACAGATACGCAGTATTTT. It codes for CASSLGPTDTQYF.

The chain combines TRBV4-1 with TRBJ1-2; D ambiguous. This CDR3 spans 14 amino acids. From germline, CDR1 is MGHRA and CDR2 YSYEKL. V gave up 5 bases and J gave up 1 base, with 11 bases separating them. The CDR3 nucleotides read TGCGCCAGCAGCGAGACGGAGCATAACTATGGCTACACCTTC. This encodes CASSETEHNYGYTF.